This T cell receptor (beta chain) was observed in a study of blood T cell repertoires in COVID-19. This CDR3 is built from 18 residues. Germline CDR1 reads SEHNR; CDR2 reads FQNEAQ (reference sequence). J was trimmed by 3 bases and V by 4 bases; bases with no gene match: 12. The repertoire was sequenced with immunoSEQ multiplex PCR; TCRdb's copy has only in-frame clones and lacks some. The sample records over 200,000 clones, over 75% being singletons. Material for sequencing was PBMCs or T cells enriched from blood (not recorded which). The sequence came from a woman aged 45 to 65 who had recovered from COVID-19. J is TRBJ2-7 and V is TRBV7-9; TRBD2 agrees at 13 bases. The CDR3 nucleotides are TGTGCCAGCAGCTCCACCGTTGGGACTAGCGGGACCCGCTACGAGCAGTACTTC. This encodes CASSSTVGTSGTRYEQYF.